The sequence of this T cell receptor beta chain was determined in a study of beta chain features in type 1 diabetes. Study in general: Patients did not differ from healthy donors in age, gender or cell yield. The examined sorted cells totaled around 100,000,000 across samples.

Overall study results and limits: Type 1 diabetes patients showed a moderate but significant shortening of TCRB CDR3s in all four CD4+ subsets. It was among patients, rather than healthy donors, that naive, central memory and Treg TCRB repertoires appeared more similar.

cDNA synthesis used the whole RNA isolate, giving expressed TCRB sequences. The data were produced by immunoSEQ multiplex PCR, yet TCRdb's version contains in-frame clones alone and is incomplete. The repertoire holds a few hundred thousand clones, with roughly 12% as singletons. Comment on this clone: The antigen is undetermined.

The CDR3 spans 13 residues. With 4 bases clipped from V and 1 base from J, the junction kept 0 bases outside the gene matches. CDR1 and CDR2 (germline): MNHEY, SMNVEV (reference sequence). This clonotype was obtained from a woman under 30 with type 1 diabetes. Material for sequencing was naive CD4+ T cells from blood. This rearrangement joins TRBV27 to TRBJ1-2; 7 bases fit TRBD1. The CDR3, as DNA: TGTGCCAGCAGTTACAGGGGTAACTATGGCTACACCTTC. Its protein is CASSYRGNYGYTF.